These 30 T cell receptor beta chains were all obtained from the same sample, sequenced in a study of PD-1 blockade in classical Hodgkin lymphoma. Documented time point: cycle 4 day 1 (C4D1), after five to seven weeks of nivolumab. All trial patients relapsed after autologous stem cell transplantation. Thawed PBMCs were the source of CD4+ T cells, purified by magnetic negative selection. TCRdb keeps only in-frame clones here, not all; method: immunoSEQ multiplex PCR. The sample contains around 37,000 clones, more than 85% of which appear only once. Here the sequenced sample was CD4+ T cells from blood, taken before the fourth cycle of nivolumab. The receptors originated from a human donor with classical Hodgkin lymphoma.

The V call is TRBV9, the J call TRBJ2-7, with D tentatively TRBD1 (6 bases). V was pared by 4 bases and J by 6 bases, with 17 bases between. Per the germline V gene, CDR1 is SGDLS and CDR2 is YYNGEE. CDR3 length equals 14 residues. The CDR3 region is CASSPEGGWGEQYF. The DNA of the CDR3 is TGTGCCAGCAGCCCGGAAGGGGGTTGGGGCGAGCAGTACTTC.

CDR3 DNA: TGTGCCAGCAGTGAGAGAGGGCGGGAGGGCCGGAGGGATACGCAGTATTTT. Encoded protein: CASSERGREGRRDTQYF. J is TRBJ2-3 and V is TRBV6-1; 9 bases line up with TRBD2. This CDR3 is 17 amino acids long. Per the germline V gene, CDR1 is MNHNS and CDR2 is SASEGT. The trim removed 3 bases at V and 6 bases at J, leaving 13 bases unmatched.

This chain connects TRBV2 to TRBJ2-1, with 7 positions matching TRBD1. V was clipped by 8 bases and J by 0 bases; unmatched bases: 13. CDR1 SNHLY and CDR2 FYNNEI come from the germline V gene. CDR3 length: 17 residues. The CDR3 sequence: CASSGQNLVSSYNEQFF. CDR3 sequence (DNA): TGTGCCAGCTCGGGACAGAATTTAGTATCCTCCTACAATGAGCAGTTCTTC.

J is TRBJ1-5 and V is TRBV9; maybe TRBD1 (5 bases). The CDR3 is 14 residues long. Trimming stripped 0 bases from V and 5 bases from J, with 9 bases between. Per the germline V gene, CDR1 is SGDLS and CDR2 is YYNGEE. The CDR3 region is CASSVEKGDQPQHF. CDR3 in DNA: TGTGCCAGCAGCGTAGAGAAAGGGGATCAGCCCCAGCATTTT.

This clone occurred once. The chain joins TRBV27 to TRBJ1-1, with 10 bases identical to TRBD1. J was trimmed by 8 bases and V by 5 bases; bases with no gene match: 11. Germline V CDR1 and CDR2: MNHEY, SMNVEV (reference sequence). This CDR3 has 15 residues. The CDR3: CASSDRDRGRHEAFF. The DNA of the CDR3 is TGTGCCAGCAGTGACCGGGACAGGGGCCGTCACGAAGCTTTCTTT.

The chain recombines TRBV28 with TRBJ2-7; D gene unclear. There are 14 residues in the CDR3. Germline assignment: CDR1 MDHEN and CDR2 SYDVKM. The V end was cut by 5 bases, the J end by 3 bases, with 14 bases between. In DNA form, the CDR3 reads TGTGCCAGCAGTCAACGACTGAACCGCTACGAGCAGTACTTC. Residues: CASSQRLNRYEQYF. The variable domain in full, completed from reference TRBV28 and TRBJ2-7, reads DVKVTQSSRYLVKRTGEKVFLECVQDMDHENMFWYRQDPGLGLRLIYFSYDVKMKEKGDIPEGYSVSREKKERFSLILESASTNQTSMYLCASSQRLNRYEQYFGPGTRLTVT.

This rearrangement joins TRBV7-9 to TRBJ1-1, with D uncertain. This CDR3 has 13 amino acids. Germline CDR1 and CDR2: SEHNR and FQNEAQ (reference sequence). Deletions cut 8 bases from V and 1 base from J, with 11 bases between. The CDR3, as DNA: TGTGCCAGCTCCCCAAACCCGAACACTGAAGCTTTCTTT. Translated: CASSPNPNTEAFF.

The chain has TRBV5-1 and TRBJ2-7; D is unclear. CDR1 and CDR2 from the germline V gene are SGHRS and YFSETQ. Trimming shortened V by 0 bases and J by 1 base, and 8 bases separated the two germline ends. The CDR3 has 14 residues. The CDR3 spells CASSLALESYEQYF. The CDR3 bases are TGCGCCAGCAGCTTGGCGCTAGAGTCCTACGAGCAGTACTTC. Drawing the rest from reference TRBV5-1 and TRBJ2-7, the complete variable domain is KAGVTQTPRYLIKTRGQQVTLSCSPISGHRSVSWYQQTPGQGLQFLFEYFSETQRNKGNFPGRFSGRQFSNSRSEMNVSTLELGDSALYLCASSLALESYEQYFGPGTRLTVT.

The chain carries TRBV7-7 and TRBJ1-2; D is ambiguous. CDR3 length equals 15 residues. Germline CDR1 is SSHAT and CDR2 is FNYEAQ (reference sequence). For the CDR3, the DNA is TGTGCTTTCGGACGACGGCGGAGAAATAACTATGGCTACACCTTC. Translated, it gives CAFGRRRRNNYGYTF.

V and J are TRBV6-5 and TRBJ1-5, with D hard to call. This CDR3 is 13 amino acids long. Trimming cost V 5 bases and J 3 bases, with 8 bases left between them. Germline CDR1 is MNHEY and CDR2 is SVGAGI. The CDR3 loop is CASSQRVNQPQHF. The CDR3 DNA reads TGTGCCAGCAGTCAACGGGTCAATCAGCCCCAGCATTTT.

This clone was found a few times. The chain uses TRBV2 and TRBJ1-2; possibly TRBD1 for D (5 bases). The CDR3 is made up of 14 amino acids. The V and J ends lost 10 bases and 5 bases respectively, with 20 bases between them. Germline V gives CDR1 SNHLY, CDR2 FYNNEI. The CDR3 is CATSWEGEGYGYTF. Here the CDR3 DNA reads TGTGCCACCAGCTGGGAAGGGGAGGGATATGGCTACACCTTC.

The J gene is TRBJ2-1, the V gene TRBV4-1; D not certain. Germline V gene sequence: CDR1 MGHRA, CDR2 YSYEKL. The ends were cut back, 0 bases at V and 3 bases at J, with 12 bases in the middle. The CDR3 has 16 residues. The CDR3 region has the DNA TGCGCCAGCAGCCAAGATAGGGCCGGCGACTACAATGAGCAGTTCTTC. Amino acid sequence: CASSQDRAGDYNEQFF.

V is TRBV10-3 and J is TRBJ1-3; 9 nucleotides match TRBD1. With 1 base clipped from V and 2 bases from J, the junction kept 6 bases outside the gene matches. CDR3 length: 17 amino acids. Germline lookup yields CDR1 ENHRY and CDR2 SYGVKD. CDR3 sequence: CAISELGQGTTGNTIYF. The CDR3 nucleotides are TGTGCCATCAGTGAGTTGGGACAGGGAACAACTGGAAACACCATATATTTT.

Comment on this clone: The same CDR3 arises from other DNA sequences in this sample as well. DNA of the CDR3: TGTGCCAGCAGTTTATCGGGGGGTAATTATGGCTACACCTTC. Translated, it gives CASSLSGGNYGYTF. V and J are TRBV28 and TRBJ1-2, with D possibly being TRBD1 (5 bases). The CDR3 totals 14 residues. The V end was cut by 1 base, the J end by 5 bases, with 11 bases between. From germline, CDR1 is MDHEN and CDR2 SYDVKM.

The chain employs TRBV18 and TRBJ2-2; the D is unclear. CDR1 KGHSH and CDR2 LQKENI come from the germline V gene. The CDR3 is made up of 17 amino acids. With 1 base removed from V and 1 base from J, the gap between germline ends came to 13 bases. The CDR3 reads CASSPQIAAGNTGELFF. The CDR3 DNA follows: TGTGCCAGCTCACCACAAATTGCGGCAGGGAACACCGGGGAGCTGTTTTTT.

The rearrangement links TRBV29-1 to TRBJ1-3, with D perhaps TRBD1 (6 bases). V was trimmed by 6 bases and J by 2 bases, leaving 14 bases between them. Germline V lookup: CDR1 SQVTM, CDR2 ANQGSEA. This CDR3 is 14 amino acids long. The CDR3 nucleotides are TGCAGCGTGAGGGGGGGCTTTACTGGAAACACCATATATTTT. This sequence encodes CSVRGGFTGNTIYF.

The chain joins TRBV10-3 to TRBJ2-1, with 10 bases that match TRBD2. Trimming cost V 8 bases and J 4 bases; bases outside gene matches: 8. This CDR3 region has 15 residues. Germline V gene data show CDR1 as ENHRY and CDR2 as SYGVKD. The CDR3 here is CAISSSGRVYNEQFF. The CDR3 nucleotides are TGTGCCATCTCTTCGAGCGGGAGGGTGTACAATGAGCAGTTCTTC.

V gene TRBV19 combines with J gene TRBJ2-1; 8 positions match TRBD2. V lost 4 bases, J lost 7 bases, and 0 bases stayed unmatched. This CDR3 has 12 residues. Germline V CDR1 and CDR2: LNHDA, SQIVND (reference sequence). The CDR3 DNA is TGTGCCAGTAGTACGGGGGGGAATGAGCAGTTCTTC. Amino acid sequence: CASSTGGNEQFF.

The V gene is TRBV5-1, the J gene TRBJ2-3; 8 bases map to TRBD2. Germline lookup yields CDR1 SGHRS and CDR2 YFSETQ. The CDR3 is 16 residues long. Trimming cost V 3 bases and J 1 base; bases outside gene matches: 7. The CDR3 nucleotides are TGCGCCAGCAGCTACGCAGCGGGAGTCGGCACAGATACGCAGTATTTT. Translated, it gives CASSYAAGVGTDTQYF.

The V gene is TRBV18, the J gene TRBJ2-7; D possibly uses TRBD1 or TRBD2 (5 bases each). Trimming took off 1 base at V and 0 bases at J, with 7 bases between the two ends. This CDR3 has 14 residues. CDR1 and CDR2 from the germline V gene are KGHSH and LQKENI. This chain's CDR3 is CASSPQGSSYEQYF. The CDR3 nucleotides are TGTGCCAGCTCACCACAGGGGAGCTCCTACGAGCAGTACTTC.

This chain uses TRBV19 with TRBJ2-2, with 7 nucleotides matching TRBD2. This CDR3 comprises 13 residues. Germline CDR1 and CDR2: LNHDA and SQIVND (reference sequence). The V segment lost 10 bases and the J segment 6 bases; nucleotides outside the gene matches: 8. The CDR3 DNA reads as TGTGCCACGTTGGTGGGAGGGTCCGGGGAGCTGTTTTTT. It translates to CATLVGGSGELFF.

J is TRBJ1-4 and V is TRBV5-1; D gene ambiguous. The germline V and J ends were trimmed by 7 bases and 5 bases, with 12 bases remaining between them. The CDR3 has 13 amino acids. Looked up from germline, CDR1 is SGHRS and CDR2 is YFSETQ. The chain's CDR3 is CASRQESNEKLFF. The CDR3 DNA follows: TGCGCCAGCCGACAAGAGTCGAATGAAAAACTGTTTTTT.

The chain has TRBV6-5 and TRBJ2-7; 9 bases are a match to TRBD2. Germline assignment: CDR1 MNHEY and CDR2 SVGAGI. Trimming cost V 6 bases and J 6 bases; bases outside gene matches: 6. This CDR3 has 13 residues. The CDR3 DNA sequence: TGTGCCAGCAGGCAGAGGACTAGCGCCGAGCAGTACTTC. It yields the protein CASRQRTSAEQYF.

This clone was picked up a small number of times. V usage is TRBV2 and J usage is TRBJ2-1; D remains unclear. This CDR3 has 14 amino acids. Germline assignment: CDR1 SNHLY and CDR2 FYNNEI. V lost 4 bases to trimming and J lost 0 bases, with 7 bases between them. The CDR3 region has the DNA TGTGCCAGCAGTGGTCAGAGCTCCTACAATGAGCAGTTCTTC. As protein: CASSGQSSYNEQFF.

The CDR3 DNA is TGTGCCAGTAGTATACTAGCGGGAGTGGGTGAGCAGTTCTTC. Protein sequence: CASSILAGVGEQFF. The rearrangement joins TRBV19 to TRBJ2-1, with 10 bases lining up with TRBD2. Germline loops: CDR1 LNHDA, CDR2 SQIVND (reference sequence). The CDR3 spans 14 residues. The V gene end was trimmed by 2 bases and the J gene end by 9 bases; junction bases not matched to a gene: 4.

The gene calls are TRBV9 and TRBJ2-4; TRBD2 might be the D (6 bases). CDR3 size: 15 residues. V lost 4 bases and J lost 10, with 21 bases in between. Per germline, CDR1 SGDLS and CDR2 YYNGEE. The CDR3 here is CASSTSSGGVGIQYF. The CDR3 coding sequence is TGTGCCAGCAGCACCTCGAGTGGAGGGGTGGGGATTCAGTACTTC.

As for this clone: This sample also contains other DNA sequences that code for the same CDR3. The chain recombines TRBV7-9 with TRBJ1-1; TRBD1 might be the D (5 bases). Looked up from germline, CDR1 is SEHNR and CDR2 is FQNEAQ (reference sequence). The V gene lost 6 bases and the J gene lost 4 bases, with 15 bases spanning the gap. The CDR3 is 14 residues long. The CDR3 spells CASSLQGAGTEAFF. CDR3 bases: TGTGCCAGCAGTCTTCAGGGTGCTGGCACTGAAGCTTTCTTT.

V is TRBV6-1 and J is TRBJ2-7; unclear D gene. CDR1 is MNHNS, CDR2 SASEGT, per germline. CDR3 length equals 13 residues. Trimming removed 5 bases from V and 3 bases from J, with 11 bases in between. CDR3 bases: TGTGCCAGCAGTCGAGACCTATACTACGAGCAGTACTTC. It codes for CASSRDLYYEQYF.

The chain couples TRBV5-1 to TRBJ2-5; TRBD1 or TRBD2 may be the D gene (5 bases each). The CDR3 length is 16 residues. Germline V gives CDR1 SGHRS, CDR2 YFSETQ. The V gene lost 5 bases and the J gene lost 6 bases, with 23 bases spanning the gap. The DNA for the CDR3 is TGCGCCAGCAGGCCTGAAGGGACGGCCACAAGAAAGACCCAGTACTTC. Translating gives CASRPEGTATRKTQYF.

The chain combines TRBV29-1 with TRBJ2-3; D unclear. The V end lost 2 bases, the J end lost 1 base, and 4 bases lay between the germline ends. CDR1 and CDR2 (germline): SQVTM, ANQGSEA. This CDR3 comprises 12 residues. The CDR3 reads CSVERGTDTQYF. For the CDR3, the DNA is TGCAGCGTTGAAAGAGGCACAGATACGCAGTATTTT.